The 6 T cell receptor beta chains listed next were all sequenced from one sample in a study of blood T cell repertoires in COVID-19. TCRdb's copy holds only in-frame clones and misses some; the assay was immunoSEQ multiplex PCR. The repertoire holds approximately 14,000 clones, with approximately 87% as singletons. Input material: peripheral blood. The source is a man between 35 and 55 years old with active or convalescent COVID-19.

The chain links TRBV9 to TRBJ2-1, with 7 positions matching TRBD2. Germline V gene data show CDR1 as SGDLS and CDR2 as YYNGEE. The CDR3 spans 15 residues. The V gene end was trimmed by 0 bases and the J gene end by 4 bases; junction bases not matched to a gene: 4. CDR3 in amino acids: CASSVGPGGYNEQFF. For the CDR3, the DNA is TGTGCCAGCAGCGTAGGACCGGGGGGATACAATGAGCAGTTCTTC.

The gene calls are TRBV7-9 and TRBJ2-5, with D unresolved. The CDR3 loop spans 12 amino acids. Trimming cost V 0 bases and J 9 bases, with 8 bases left between them. Germline V gives CDR1 SEHNR, CDR2 FQNEAQ (reference sequence). DNA of the CDR3: TGTGCCAGCAGCTTAGCCGATGCGGCCCAGTACTTC. Translating it yields CASSLADAAQYF.

The V gene is TRBV7-8, the J gene TRBJ1-3, with D possibly being TRBD1 (5 bases). V was pared by 2 bases and J by 4 bases, with 21 bases between. From germline, CDR1 is SGHVS and CDR2 FQNEAQ. The CDR3 has 18 residues. CDR3: CASSLSPGTLAGGNTIYF. The CDR3 nucleotides are TGTGCCAGCAGCTTATCGCCCGGGACGTTAGCGGGGGGAAACACCATATATTTT.

The chain recombines TRBV6-2 or TRBV6-3 with TRBJ1-2, with a weak D call TRBD1 (6 bases). This CDR3 has 17 residues. The germline V and J ends were trimmed by 7 bases and 1 base, with 22 bases remaining between them. Germline V gene sequence: CDR1 MNHEY, CDR2 SVGEGT. CDR3 sequence reads: CASTPGGGRGDNYGYTF. CDR3 DNA: TGTGCCAGCACCCCAGGCGGGGGCAGGGGTGATAACTATGGCTACACCTTC.

This clone was counted between two and nine times. The V gene is TRBV10-3, the J gene TRBJ1-6, with 7 bases aligning to TRBD1. CDR3 length: 15 residues. V lost 6 bases and J lost 10; bases outside the gene matches: 12. The germline V gene encodes CDR1 ENHRY and CDR2 SYGVKD. The CDR3 DNA follows: TGTGCCATCAGAGGGGGACAGAATTCCTACTCACCCCTCCACTTT. This codes for CAIRGGQNSYSPLHF.

This chain joins TRBV14 and TRBJ1-2; D call uncertain. Germline CDR1 SGHDN, CDR2 FVKESK. The CDR3 consists of 13 residues. V was shortened by 0 bases and J by 13 bases, with 15 bases between the two germline ends. The CDR3 DNA follows: TGTGCCAGCAGCCAAGATCTTACGGGAAGCGGCACCTTC. Protein sequence: CASSQDLTGSGTF.